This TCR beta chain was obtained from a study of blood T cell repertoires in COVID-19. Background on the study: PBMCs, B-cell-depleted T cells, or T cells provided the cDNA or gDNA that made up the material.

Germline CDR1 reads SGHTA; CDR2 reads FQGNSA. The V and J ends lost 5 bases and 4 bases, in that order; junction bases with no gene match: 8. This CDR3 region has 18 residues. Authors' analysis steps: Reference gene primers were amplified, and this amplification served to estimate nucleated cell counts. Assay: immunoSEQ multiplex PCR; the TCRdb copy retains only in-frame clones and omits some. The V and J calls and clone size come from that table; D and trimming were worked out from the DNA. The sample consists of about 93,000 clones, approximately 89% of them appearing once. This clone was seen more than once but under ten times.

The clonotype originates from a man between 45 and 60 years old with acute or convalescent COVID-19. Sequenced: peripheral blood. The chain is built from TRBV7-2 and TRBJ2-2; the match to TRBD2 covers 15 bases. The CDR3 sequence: CASSQGLAGGQATGELFF. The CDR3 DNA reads TGTGCCAGCAGCCAAGGACTAGCGGGGGGGCAGGCCACCGGGGAGCTGTTTTTT.